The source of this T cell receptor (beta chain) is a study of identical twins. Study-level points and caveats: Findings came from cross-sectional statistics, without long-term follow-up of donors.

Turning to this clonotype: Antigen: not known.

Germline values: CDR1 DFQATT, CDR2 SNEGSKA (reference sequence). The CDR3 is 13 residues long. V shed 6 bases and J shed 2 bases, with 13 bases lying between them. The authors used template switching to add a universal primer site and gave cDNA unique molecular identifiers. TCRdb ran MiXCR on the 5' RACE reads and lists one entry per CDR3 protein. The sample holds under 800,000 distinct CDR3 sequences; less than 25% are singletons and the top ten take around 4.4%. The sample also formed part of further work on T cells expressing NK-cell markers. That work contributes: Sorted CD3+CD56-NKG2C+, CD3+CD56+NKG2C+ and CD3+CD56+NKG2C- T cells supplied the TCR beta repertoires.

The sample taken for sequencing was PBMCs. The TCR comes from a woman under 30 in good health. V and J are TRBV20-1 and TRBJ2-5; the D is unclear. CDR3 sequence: CSARLGSQETQYF. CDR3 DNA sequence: TGCAGTGCCCGACTGGGCTCTCAAGAGACCCAGTACTTC.